The TCR beta chain under discussion was sequenced for a study of beta chain features in type 1 diabetes. Turning to the study itself: All samples yielded 107,917,701 examined sorted cells.

Sequenced material consisted of expressed TCRB transcripts (all of the isolated RNA was reverse transcribed). Produced via immunoSEQ multiplex PCR; TCRdb's table is partial and in-frame only. There are about 180,000 clones in the sample; less than 15% occur only once, and approximately 0.64% lies in the top ten. The study, taken as a whole, reports: Sequencing from cDNA could over-represent high-TCR-expressing cells.

The CDR3 spans 14 residues. Germline V gives CDR1 SGHTA, CDR2 FQGNSA. Trimming removed 1 base at V and 3 bases at J, with 9 bases between. Stem cell-like memory, regulatory, central memory and naive CD4+ cells were sorted via CD45RO/CCR7/CD25/CD127/CD95/CD27. Populations isolated by sorting all had purity greater than 95%. This clone was detected only a few times. Its antigen is not identified. The clonotype originates from a woman aged 18 to 35 in good health. The sequencing sample was made of central memory CD4+ T cells from blood. The rearrangement joins TRBV7-2 to TRBJ1-2, with D uncertain. The CDR3 DNA sequence: TGTGCCAGCAGCTTAGATCCCGGGGACTATGGCTACACCTTC. Translated, it gives CASSLDPGDYGYTF.